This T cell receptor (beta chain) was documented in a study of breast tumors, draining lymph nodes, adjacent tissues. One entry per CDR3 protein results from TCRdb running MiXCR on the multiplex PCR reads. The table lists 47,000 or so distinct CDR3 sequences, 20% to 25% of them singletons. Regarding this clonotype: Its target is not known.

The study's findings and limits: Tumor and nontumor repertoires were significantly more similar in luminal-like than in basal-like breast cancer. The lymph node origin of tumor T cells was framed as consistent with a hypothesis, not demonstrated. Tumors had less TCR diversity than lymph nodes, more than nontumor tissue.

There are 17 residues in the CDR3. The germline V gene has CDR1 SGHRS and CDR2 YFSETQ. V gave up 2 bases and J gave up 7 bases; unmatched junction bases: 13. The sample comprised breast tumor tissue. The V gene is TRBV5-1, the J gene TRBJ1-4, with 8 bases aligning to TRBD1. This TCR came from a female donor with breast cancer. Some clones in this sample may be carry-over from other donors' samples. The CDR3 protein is CASSFGGTGGSAEKLFF. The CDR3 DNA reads TGCGCCAGCAGCTTTGGGGGAACAGGGGGTTCAGCTGAAAAACTGTTTTTT. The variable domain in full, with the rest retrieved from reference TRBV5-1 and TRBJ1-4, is KAGVTQTPRYLIKTRGQQVTLSCSPISGHRSVSWYQQTPGQGLQFLFEYFSETQRNKGNFPGRFSGRQFSNSRSEMNVSTLELGDSALYLCASSFGGTGGSAEKLFFGSGTQLSVL.